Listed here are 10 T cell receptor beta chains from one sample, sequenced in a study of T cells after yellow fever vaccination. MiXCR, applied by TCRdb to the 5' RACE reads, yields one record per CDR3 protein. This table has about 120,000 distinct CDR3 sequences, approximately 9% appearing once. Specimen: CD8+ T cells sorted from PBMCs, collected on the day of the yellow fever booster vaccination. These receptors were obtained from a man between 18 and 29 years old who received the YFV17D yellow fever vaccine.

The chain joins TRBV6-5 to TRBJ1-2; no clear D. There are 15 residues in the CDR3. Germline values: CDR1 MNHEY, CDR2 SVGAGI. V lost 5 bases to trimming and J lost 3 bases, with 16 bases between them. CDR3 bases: TGTGCCAGCAGTCCCCGGGTGGGTCTCGACTATGGCTACACCTTC. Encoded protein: CASSPRVGLDYGYTF.

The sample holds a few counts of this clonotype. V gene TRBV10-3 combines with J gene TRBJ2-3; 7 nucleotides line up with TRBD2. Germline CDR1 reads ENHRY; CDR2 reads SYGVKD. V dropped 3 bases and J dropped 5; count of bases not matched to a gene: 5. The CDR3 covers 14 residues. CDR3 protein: CAISDSLAVDTQYF. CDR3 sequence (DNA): TGTGCCATCAGTGATAGCCTAGCGGTAGATACGCAGTATTTT.

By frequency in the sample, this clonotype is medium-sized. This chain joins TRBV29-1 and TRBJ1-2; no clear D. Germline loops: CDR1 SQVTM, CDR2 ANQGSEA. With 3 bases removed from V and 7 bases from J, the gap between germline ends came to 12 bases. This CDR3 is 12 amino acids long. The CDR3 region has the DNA TGCAGCGTTGACGACGGAATGGGTGGCTACACCTTC. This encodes CSVDDGMGGYTF.

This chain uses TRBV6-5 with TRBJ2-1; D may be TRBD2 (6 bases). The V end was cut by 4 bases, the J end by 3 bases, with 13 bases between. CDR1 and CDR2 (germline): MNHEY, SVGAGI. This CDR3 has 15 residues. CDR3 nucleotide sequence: TGTGCCAGCAGTTCAGCAGCGGGCCTCTACAATGAGCAGTTCTTC. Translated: CASSSAAGLYNEQFF.

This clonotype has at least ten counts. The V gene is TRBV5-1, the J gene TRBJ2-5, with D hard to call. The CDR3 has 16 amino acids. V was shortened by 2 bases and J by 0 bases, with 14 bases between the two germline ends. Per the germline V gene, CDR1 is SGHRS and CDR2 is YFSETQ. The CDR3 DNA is TGCGCCAGCAGCTTTGACCAAACCACCAACCAAGAGACCCAGTACTTC. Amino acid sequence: CASSFDQTTNQETQYF. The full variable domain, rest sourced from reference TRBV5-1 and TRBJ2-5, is KAGVTQTPRYLIKTRGQQVTLSCSPISGHRSVSWYQQTPGQGLQFLFEYFSETQRNKGNFPGRFSGRQFSNSRSEMNVSTLELGDSALYLCASSFDQTTNQETQYFGPGTRLLVL.

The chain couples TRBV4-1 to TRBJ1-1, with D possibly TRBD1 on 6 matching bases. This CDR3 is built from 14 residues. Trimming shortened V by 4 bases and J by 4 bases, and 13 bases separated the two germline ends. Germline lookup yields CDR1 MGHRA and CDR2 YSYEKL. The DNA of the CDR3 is TGCGCCAGCAGCCGTACAGGGTTGGGCACTGAAGCTTTCTTT. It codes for CASSRTGLGTEAFF.

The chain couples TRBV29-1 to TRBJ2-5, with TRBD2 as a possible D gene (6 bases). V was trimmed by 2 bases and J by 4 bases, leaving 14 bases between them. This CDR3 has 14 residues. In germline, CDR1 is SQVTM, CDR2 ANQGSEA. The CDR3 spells CSVEKWEVSETQYF. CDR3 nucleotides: TGCAGCGTTGAAAAATGGGAGGTTTCAGAGACCCAGTACTTC.

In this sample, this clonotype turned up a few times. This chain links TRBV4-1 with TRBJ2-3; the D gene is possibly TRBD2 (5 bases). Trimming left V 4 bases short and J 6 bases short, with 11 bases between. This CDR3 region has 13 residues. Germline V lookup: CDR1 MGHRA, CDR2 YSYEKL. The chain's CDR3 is CASSPTLGDTQYF. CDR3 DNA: TGCGCCAGCAGCCCCACACTAGGGGATACGCAGTATTTT.

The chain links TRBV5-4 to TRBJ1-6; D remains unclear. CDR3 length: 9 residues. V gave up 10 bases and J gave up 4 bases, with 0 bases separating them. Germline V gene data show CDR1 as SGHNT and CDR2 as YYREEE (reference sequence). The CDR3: CAYNSPLHF. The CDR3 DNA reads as TGTGCCTATAATTCACCCCTCCACTTT. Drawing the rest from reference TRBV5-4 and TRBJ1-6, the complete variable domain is ETGVTQSPTHLIKTRGQQVTLRCSSQSGHNTVSWYQQALGQGPQFIFQYYREEENGRGNFPPRFSGLQFPNYSSELNVNALELDDSALYLCAYNSPLHFGNGTRLTVT.

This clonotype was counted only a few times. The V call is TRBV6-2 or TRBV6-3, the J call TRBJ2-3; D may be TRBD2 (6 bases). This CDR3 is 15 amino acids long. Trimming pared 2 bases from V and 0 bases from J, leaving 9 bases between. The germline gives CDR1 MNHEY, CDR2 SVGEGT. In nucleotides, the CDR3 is TGTGCCAGCAGTTACATCGGGGGTAGCACAGATACGCAGTATTTT. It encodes CASSYIGGSTDTQYF.